The source of this T cell receptor beta chain is a study of OX40 agonist ivuxolimab in advanced cancers. Study overall: Head and neck, renal cell, melanoma or hepatocellular carcinoma were the cancers that dose-escalation patients had. It was permissible to have had prior anti-PD-1, anti-PD-L1 or anti-CTLA-4 therapy, and about 40% had some.

Note on this clone: Its antigen is currently unknown.

General study points: CD8+ T cells showed, on average, more clonal expansion than CD4+ cells.

Germline V gene lookup returns CDR1 MNHEY and CDR2 SMNVEV (reference sequence). Germline trimming cut 3 bases from V and 6 bases from J; bases unmatched to any gene: 3. The CDR3 spans 14 residues. The assay was immunoSEQ multiplex PCR, and TCRdb's table has in-frame clones only and misses some. The sample includes tens of thousands of clones, approximately 91% of them seen just once. The chain is built from TRBV27 and TRBJ2-3, with 10 bases aligning to TRBD2. This specimen consisted of CD4+ or CD8+ T cells sorted from blood, obtained in a trial of the OX40 agonist ivuxolimab. The sequence was collected from an adult with an advanced solid tumor such as melanoma, head and neck, liver or kidney cancer. The CDR3 DNA reads TGTGCCAGCAGTTTGAATAGCGGGAGGGATACGCAGTATTTT. As protein: CASSLNSGRDTQYF.